Shown below are 7 T cell receptor beta chains from a single sample sequenced in a study of shared clonotypes between healthy human individuals. Measured with immunoSEQ multiplex PCR; TCRdb has only the in-frame clones, and not every one. The sample has approximately 2.5 million clones, 93% seen once; the top ten hold 0.36%. Sequencing was done on a sample of naive CD4+ T cells from PBMCs. Subset described: CD45RA+ positively selected. Source of these receptors: a man aged 18 to 29 in good health. Some clones in this sample may be carry-over from other donors' samples.

The chain is built from TRBV7-3 and TRBJ2-5; D is possibly TRBD2 (6 bases). CDR1 is SGHTA, CDR2 FQGTGA, per germline. The CDR3 contains 17 residues. Trimming pared 2 bases from V and 2 bases from J, leaving 18 bases between. This CDR3 reads CASSLSPGGAGQETQYF. CDR3 DNA: TGTGCCAGCAGCTTATCCCCTGGAGGGGCTGGGCAAGAGACCCAGTACTTC.

A word on this clone: The sample has other DNA sequences that encode this CDR3 too. This chain joins TRBV5-4 and TRBJ2-7, with 7 bases fitting TRBD1. Germline assignment: CDR1 SGHNT and CDR2 YYREEE (reference sequence). This CDR3 comprises 13 residues. Germline trimming cut 4 bases from V and 3 bases from J; bases unmatched to any gene: 4. Here the CDR3 DNA reads TGTGCCAGCAGCCCGGGACAGCTCTACGAGCAGTACTTC. Translation gives CASSPGQLYEQYF.

V usage is TRBV5-1 and J usage is TRBJ2-5; D is perhaps TRBD1 or TRBD2 (5 bases each). CDR3 length: 16 amino acids. Trimming pared 2 bases from V and 5 bases from J, leaving 19 bases between. Germline assignment: CDR1 SGHRS and CDR2 YFSETQ. CDR3 loop: CASSFTGTPVGETQYF. The CDR3 DNA reads TGCGCCAGCAGCTTTACCGGGACCCCCGTGGGGGAGACCCAGTACTTC. Full variable domain (rest looked up from reference TRBV5-1 and TRBJ2-5): KAGVTQTPRYLIKTRGQQVTLSCSPISGHRSVSWYQQTPGQGLQFLFEYFSETQRNKGNFPGRFSGRQFSNSRSEMNVSTLELGDSALYLCASSFTGTPVGETQYFGPGTRLLVL.

This clone came up a few times. Additional DNA sequences in this sample encode the identical CDR3. The chain is built from TRBV2 and TRBJ2-2; D is undetermined. The V end was cut by 6 bases, the J end by 1 base, with 6 bases between. Germline V gene lookup returns CDR1 SNHLY and CDR2 FYNNEI. This CDR3 has 13 residues. The CDR3 is CASSTENTGELFF. The DNA for the CDR3 is TGTGCCAGCAGCACCGAGAACACCGGGGAGCTGTTTTTT.

In nucleotides, the CDR3 is TGTGCCAGCAGTTACGCAGCCTCCTACGAGCAGTACTTC. Translation gives CASSYAASYEQYF. V gene TRBV6-6 combines with J gene TRBJ2-7; D unclear. The CDR3 length is 13 residues. From germline, CDR1 is MNHNY and CDR2 SVGAGI (reference sequence). Trimming cost V 2 bases and J 0 bases, with 5 bases left between them.

The J gene is TRBJ2-7, the V gene TRBV7-3; the D gene is possibly TRBD2 (6 bases). The V gene lost 5 bases and the J gene lost 2 bases, with 13 bases spanning the gap. The CDR3 extends over 14 amino acids. Germline V gene lookup returns CDR1 SGHTA and CDR2 FQGTGA. The CDR3 is CASSPTTGAYEQYF. CDR3 nucleotides: TGTGCCAGCAGCCCCACGACGGGGGCCTACGAGCAGTACTTC.

Comments on this clone: Different DNA sequences within this sample yield the same CDR3. V gene TRBV5-1 combines with J gene TRBJ2-3; 9 bases are a match to TRBD2. Germline CDR1 and CDR2: SGHRS and YFSETQ. V lost 3 bases and J lost 2; bases outside the gene matches: 4. This CDR3 spans 15 amino acids. The CDR3 coding sequence is TGCGCCAGCAGCTCGGGACTAGCAGCCACAGATACGCAGTATTTT. It encodes CASSSGLAATDTQYF.